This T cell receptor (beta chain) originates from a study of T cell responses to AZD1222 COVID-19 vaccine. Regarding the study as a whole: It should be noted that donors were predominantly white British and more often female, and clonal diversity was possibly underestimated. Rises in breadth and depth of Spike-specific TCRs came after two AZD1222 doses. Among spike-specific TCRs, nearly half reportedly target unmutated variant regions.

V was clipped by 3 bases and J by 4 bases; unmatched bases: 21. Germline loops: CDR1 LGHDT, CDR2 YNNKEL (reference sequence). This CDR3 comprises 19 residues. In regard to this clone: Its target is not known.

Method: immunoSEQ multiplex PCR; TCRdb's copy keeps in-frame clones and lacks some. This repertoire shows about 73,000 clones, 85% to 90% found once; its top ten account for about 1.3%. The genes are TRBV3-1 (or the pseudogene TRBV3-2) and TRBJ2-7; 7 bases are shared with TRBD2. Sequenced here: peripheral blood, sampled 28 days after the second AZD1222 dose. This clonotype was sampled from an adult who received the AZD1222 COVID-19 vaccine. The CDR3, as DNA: TGTGCCAGCAGCCAGCCGTTCAAGCATTGGTCACCCGGGGGGTACGAGCAGTACTTC. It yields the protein CASSQPFKHWSPGGYEQYF.